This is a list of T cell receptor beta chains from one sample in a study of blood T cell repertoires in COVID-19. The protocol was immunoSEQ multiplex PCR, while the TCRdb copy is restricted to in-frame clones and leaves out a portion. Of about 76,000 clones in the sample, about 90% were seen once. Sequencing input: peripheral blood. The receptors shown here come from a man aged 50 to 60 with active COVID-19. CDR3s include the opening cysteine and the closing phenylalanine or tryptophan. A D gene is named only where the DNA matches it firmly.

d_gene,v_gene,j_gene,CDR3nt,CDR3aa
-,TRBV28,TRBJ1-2,TGTGCCAGCAGTTTACGGGACTATGGCTACACCTTC,CASSLRDYGYTF
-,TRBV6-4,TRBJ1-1,TGTGCCAGCAGTGAGGAATCAGCGGGGTACACTGAAGCTTTCTTT,CASSEESAGYTEAFF
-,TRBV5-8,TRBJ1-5,TGTGCCAGCAGCTTAGGTCGGCGGGAGGGCCAGCCCCAGCATTTT,CASSLGRREGQPQHF
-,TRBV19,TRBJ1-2,TGTGCCAGTAGTTACGACAGGAGTGGCTACACCTTC,CASSYDRSGYTF
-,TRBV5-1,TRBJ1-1,TGCGCCAGCAGCTTAGCCGGGACAACGAACACTGAAGCTTTCTTT,CASSLAGTTNTEAFF
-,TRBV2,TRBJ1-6,TGTGCCAGCAGTGTGAGCCAGGGCCGAAGGTCACCCCTCCACTTT,CASSVSQGRRSPLHF
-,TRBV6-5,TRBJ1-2,TGTGCCAGCAGTTACTCCCGGGAACGGGGCTACACCTTC,CASSYSRERGYTF
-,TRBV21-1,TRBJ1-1,TGTGCCAGCAGCACTCGCGCGAACACTGAAGCTTTCTTT,CASSTRANTEAFF
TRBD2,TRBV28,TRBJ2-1,TGTGCCAGCAGTCCCACTAGCGGGGGCGGGGATGAGCAGTTCTTC,CASSPTSGGGDEQFF
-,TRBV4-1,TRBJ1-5,TGCGCCAGCAGCCAAAGACTCAGCGGGGGGTCGATAAGCAATCAGCCCCAGCATTTT,CASSQRLSGGSISNQPQHF
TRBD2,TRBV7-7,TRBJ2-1,TGTGCTAGCAGCCTGAGCGGGACTGACAATGAGCAGTTCTTC,CASSLSGTDNEQFF
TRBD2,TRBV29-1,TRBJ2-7,TGCAGCGTAAGGACTAGCGGTACCTACGAGCAGTACTTC,CSVRTSGTYEQYF
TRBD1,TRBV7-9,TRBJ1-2,TGTGCCAGCAGCTCCACAGGGGGCGGCTATGGCTACACCTTC,CASSSTGGGYGYTF
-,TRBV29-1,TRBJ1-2,TGCAGCGTTGAAGGGGCCGATTGGGCGGGGGGCTACACCTTC,CSVEGADWAGGYTF
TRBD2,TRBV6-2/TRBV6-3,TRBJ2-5,TGTGCCAGCAGTTACTCGTCTAGCGGTCACAAGGCCCAGTACTTC,CASSYSSSGHKAQYF
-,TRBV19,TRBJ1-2,TGTGCCAGTAGCCAAACGAACCTGCAGGCCCGAGGCTACACCTTC,CASSQTNLQARGYTF
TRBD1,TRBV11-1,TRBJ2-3,TGTGCCAGCAGCCGCCGGACAGGGGGCGCAACAGATACGCAGTATTTT,CASSRRTGGATDTQYF